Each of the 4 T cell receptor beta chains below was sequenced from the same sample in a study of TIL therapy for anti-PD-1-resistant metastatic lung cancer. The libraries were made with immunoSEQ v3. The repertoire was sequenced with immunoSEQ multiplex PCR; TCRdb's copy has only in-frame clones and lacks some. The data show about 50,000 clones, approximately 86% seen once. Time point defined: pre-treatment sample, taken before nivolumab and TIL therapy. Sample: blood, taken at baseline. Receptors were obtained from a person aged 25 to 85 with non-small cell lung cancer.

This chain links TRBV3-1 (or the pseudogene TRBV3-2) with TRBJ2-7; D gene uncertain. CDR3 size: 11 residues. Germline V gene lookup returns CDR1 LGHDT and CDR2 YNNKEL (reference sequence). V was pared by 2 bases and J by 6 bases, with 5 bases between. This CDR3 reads CASSQMVEQYF. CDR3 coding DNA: TGTGCCAGCAGCCAAATGGTCGAGCAGTACTTC.

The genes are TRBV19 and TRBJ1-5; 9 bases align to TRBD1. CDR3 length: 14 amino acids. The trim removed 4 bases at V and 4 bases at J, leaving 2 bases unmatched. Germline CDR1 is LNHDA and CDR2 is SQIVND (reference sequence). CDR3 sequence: CASSTGTGNQPQHF. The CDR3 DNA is TGTGCCAGTAGTACCGGGACAGGGAATCAGCCCCAGCATTTT. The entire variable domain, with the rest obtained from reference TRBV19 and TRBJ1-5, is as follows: DGGITQSPKYLFRKEGQNVTLSCEQNLNHDAMYWYRQDPGQGLRLIYYSQIVNDFQKGDIAEGYSVSREKKESFPLTVTSAQKNPTAFYLCASSTGTGNQPQHFGDGTRLSIL.

CDR3: CASSLSLPPNEQFF. For the CDR3, the DNA is TGTGCCAGCAGTTTATCATTACCTCCCAATGAGCAGTTCTTC. The rearrangement links TRBV28 to TRBJ2-1; D unresolved. The CDR3 totals 14 residues. Germline V lookup: CDR1 MDHEN, CDR2 SYDVKM. The V gene lost 1 base and the J gene lost 6 bases, with 10 bases spanning the gap.

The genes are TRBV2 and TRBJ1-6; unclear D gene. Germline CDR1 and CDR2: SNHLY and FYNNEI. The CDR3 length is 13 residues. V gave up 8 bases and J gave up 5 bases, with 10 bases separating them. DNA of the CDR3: TGTGCCAGCCGACCCCTAAATAATTCACCCCTCCACTTT. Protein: CASRPLNNSPLHF.